This TCR beta chain is drawn from a study of a mutant IDH1 vaccine in newly diagnosed glioma. Looking at the study overall: Patients came in for eight vaccinations, in weeks 1, 3, 5, 7, 11, 15, 19 and 23. Most patients had radiochemotherapy with temozolomide before enrollment; others had one alone. Broader study findings: The occurrence of vaccine-induced immune responses was seen in around 95% of patients.

This clone was seen more than once but under ten times. Its matching antigen is unknown. Produced via immunoSEQ multiplex PCR; TCRdb's table is partial and in-frame only. The table has approximately 37,000 clones, more than 55% seen once. The germline CDR1 and CDR2 sequences are SGHRS and YFSETQ. V lost 6 bases and J 0 bases, leaving 16 bases between the germline ends. CDR3 size: 17 residues. The time point denotes: week 5, during vaccination. Alongside topical imiquimod, each dose of vaccine comprised 300 ug of mutant IDH1 20-mer peptide. The donors' diagnosis was new WHO grade 3 or 4 astrocytoma that was IDH1-mutant and ATRX-lost.

The V gene is TRBV5-1, the J gene TRBJ2-6; TRBD1 might be the D (5 bases). Sequenced here: PBMCs, sampled from a glioma patient whose treatment included an IDH1 peptide vaccine. The origin of this receptor is a young woman with glioma. The CDR3 region is CASNAQVPGSGANVLTF. The CDR3, as DNA: TGCGCCAGCAACGCACAGGTCCCGGGCTCTGGGGCCAACGTCCTGACTTTC.